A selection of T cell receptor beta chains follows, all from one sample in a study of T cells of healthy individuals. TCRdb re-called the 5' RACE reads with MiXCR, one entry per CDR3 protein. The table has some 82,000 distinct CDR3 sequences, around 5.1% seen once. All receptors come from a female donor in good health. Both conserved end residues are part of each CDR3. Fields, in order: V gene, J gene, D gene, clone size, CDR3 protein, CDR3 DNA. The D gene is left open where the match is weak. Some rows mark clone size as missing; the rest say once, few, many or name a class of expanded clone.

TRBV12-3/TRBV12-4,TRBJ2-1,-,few,CASSLWGAPNEQFF,TGTGCCAGCAGTTTATGGGGAGCGCCCAATGAGCAGTTCTTC
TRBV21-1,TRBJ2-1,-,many,CASTTGRDPNPSSYNEQFF,TGTGCCAGCACCACCGGGCGGGACCCCAATCCAAGCTCCTACAATGAGCAGTTCTTC
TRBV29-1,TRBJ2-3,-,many,CSVESRRTTSTDTQYF,TGCAGCGTTGAGTCCCGACGGACTACTAGCACAGATACGCAGTATTTT
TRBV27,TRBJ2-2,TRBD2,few,CASTPREGGGRGTGELFF,TGTGCCAGCACCCCACGGGAAGGAGGCGGGAGGGGGACCGGGGAGCTGTTTTTT
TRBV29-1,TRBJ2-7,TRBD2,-,CSVVAGGMSYEQYF,TGCAGCGTTGTGGCGGGAGGTATGTCCTACGAGCAGTACTTC
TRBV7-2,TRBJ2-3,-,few,CASSLEKGRQTQYF,TGTGCCAGCAGCTTAGAAAAGGGGCGGCAAACGCAGTATTTT
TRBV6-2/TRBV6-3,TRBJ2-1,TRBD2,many,CASSSRTSGRPTTFYNEQFF,TGTGCCAGCAGTTCCCGGACTAGCGGGAGGCCCACCACCTTCTACAATGAGCAGTTCTTC
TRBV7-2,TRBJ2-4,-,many,CASSLESGRNIQYF,TGTGCCAGCAGCTTAGAGTCAGGGAGGAACATTCAGTACTTC
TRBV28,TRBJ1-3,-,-,CASSLAAAGFTGNTIYF,TGTGCCAGCAGTTTAGCGGCAGCCGGATTTACTGGAAACACCATATATTTT
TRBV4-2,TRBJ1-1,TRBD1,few,CASSQARTGSEAFF,TGTGCCAGCAGCCAAGCAAGGACAGGGAGTGAAGCTTTCTTT
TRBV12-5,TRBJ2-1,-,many,CASGLLIRNEQFF,TGTGCTAGTGGTTTGCTCATACGGAATGAGCAGTTCTTC
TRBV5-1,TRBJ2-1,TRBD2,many,CASSPYPQRGYNEQFF,TGCGCCAGCAGCCCCTACCCCCAGCGGGGGTACAATGAGCAGTTCTTC
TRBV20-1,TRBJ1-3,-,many,CSARPGQGNTIYF,TGCAGTGCTAGACCAGGGCAGGGCAACACCATATATTTT
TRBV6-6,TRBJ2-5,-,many,CASSYSSTHQETQYF,TGTGCCAGCAGTTACTCTAGCACTCACCAAGAGACCCAGTACTTC
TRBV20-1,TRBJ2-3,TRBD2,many,CSARGLALTDTQYF,TGCAGTGCTCGCGGACTAGCTCTCACAGATACGCAGTATTTT
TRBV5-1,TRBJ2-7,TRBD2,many,CASSPGGGTYEQYF,TGCGCCAGCAGCCCGGGGGGGGGGACCTACGAGCAGTACTTC
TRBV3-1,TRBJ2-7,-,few,CASSLLSSEANEQYF,TGTGCCAGCAGCCTTCTCTCTTCGGAGGCCAACGAGCAGTACTTC
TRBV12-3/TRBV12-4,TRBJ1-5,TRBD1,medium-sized,CASSYRGGTQPQHF,TGTGCCAGCAGTTACAGGGGCGGCACTCAGCCCCAGCATTTT
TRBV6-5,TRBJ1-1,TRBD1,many,CASSYSTGAFLYTEAFF,TGTGCCAGCAGTTACTCGACAGGGGCTTTTTTATACACTGAAGCTTTCTTT
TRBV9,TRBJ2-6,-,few,CASSVRTTGANVLTF,TGTGCCAGCAGCGTAAGAACTACTGGGGCCAACGTCCTGACTTTC
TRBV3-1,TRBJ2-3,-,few,CASSHGIVKVGDTQYF,TGTGCCAGCAGCCATGGAATAGTTAAAGTGGGGGATACGCAGTATTTT
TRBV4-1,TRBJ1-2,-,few,CASSQDQGGGPANYGYTF,TGCGCCAGCAGCCAAGATCAAGGTGGAGGGCCAGCTAACTATGGCTACACCTTC
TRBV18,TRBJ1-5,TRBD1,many,CASSPGTGEPQHF,TGTGCCAGCTCACCAGGGACAGGGGAGCCCCAGCATTTT
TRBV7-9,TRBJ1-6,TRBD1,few,CATTGGTANSPLHF,TGTGCCACGACCGGAGGGACAGCTAATTCACCCCTCCACTTT
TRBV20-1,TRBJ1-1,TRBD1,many,CSARDPGQGGEAFF,TGCAGTGCTAGAGATCCGGGACAGGGAGGGGAAGCTTTCTTT
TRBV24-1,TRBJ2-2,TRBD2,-,CATSAASGRASTEELFF,TGTGCCACCAGTGCCGCTAGCGGGAGGGCGAGCACCGAGGAGCTGTTTTTT
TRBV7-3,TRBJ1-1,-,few,CASSSTPSGTEAFF,TGTGCCAGCAGCTCCACCCCGAGCGGCACTGAAGCTTTCTTT
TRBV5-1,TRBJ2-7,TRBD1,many,CASSLQGAYEQYF,TGCGCCAGCAGCTTACAGGGGGCCTACGAGCAGTACTTC
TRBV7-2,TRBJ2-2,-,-,CASSQPTEGGELFF,TGTGCCAGCAGCCAACCCACGGAGGGCGGGGAGCTGTTTTTT
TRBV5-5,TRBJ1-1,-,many,CASRRPGTPNTEAFF,TGTGCCAGCAGGAGGCCAGGGACTCCGAACACTGAAGCTTTCTTT
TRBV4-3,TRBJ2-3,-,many,CASSPDGGDTQYF,TGCGCCAGCAGCCCGGACGGGGGAGATACGCAGTATTTT
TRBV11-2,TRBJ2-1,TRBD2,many,CASSLWVAGVLNNEQFF,TGTGCCAGCAGCTTATGGGTAGCGGGAGTTCTAAACAATGAGCAGTTCTTC
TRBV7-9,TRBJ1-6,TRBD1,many,CASIRTGEGGSPLHF,TGTGCCAGCATCCGGACAGGGGAGGGGGGTTCACCCCTCCACTTT
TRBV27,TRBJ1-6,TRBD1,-,CASSPGTGANSPLHF,TGTGCCAGCAGTCCCGGGACAGGGGCAAATTCACCCCTCCACTTT
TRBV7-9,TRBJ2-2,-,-,CASSHRDANTGELFF,TGTGCCAGCAGCCACCGGGACGCAAACACCGGGGAGCTGTTTTTT
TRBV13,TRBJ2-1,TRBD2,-,CASRSAGGGYEQFF,TGTGCCAGTCGTTCAGCGGGAGGTGGTTATGAGCAGTTCTTC
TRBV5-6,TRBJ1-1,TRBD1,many,CASSWEATGLNTEAFF,TGTGCCAGCAGCTGGGAAGCGACAGGGTTGAACACTGAAGCTTTCTTT
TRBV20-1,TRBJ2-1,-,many,CSARTGRISYNEQFF,TGCAGTGCTAGAACAGGGAGGATCTCCTACAATGAGCAGTTCTTC
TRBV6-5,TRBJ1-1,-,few,CASSPGAYTEAFF,TGTGCCAGCAGCCCCGGGGCCTACACTGAAGCTTTCTTT
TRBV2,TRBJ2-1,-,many,CANRQEPQSNEQFF,TGTGCCAACCGACAGGAACCTCAGTCAAATGAGCAGTTCTTC
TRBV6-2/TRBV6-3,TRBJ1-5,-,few,CASYTREDSAGNQPQHF,TGTGCCAGCTATACCCGGGAGGACAGCGCGGGCAATCAGCCCCAGCATTTT
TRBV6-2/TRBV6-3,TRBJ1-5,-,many,CASSWTDIGNQPQHF,TGTGCCAGCAGTTGGACGGATATAGGCAATCAGCCCCAGCATTTT
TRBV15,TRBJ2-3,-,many,CATSKDRDIATDTQYF,TGTGCCACCAGCAAAGACCGGGACATCGCGACAGATACGCAGTATTTT
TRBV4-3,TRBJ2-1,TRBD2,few,CASSQEAGDNEQFF,TGCGCCAGCAGCCAAGAAGCGGGAGACAATGAGCAGTTCTTC
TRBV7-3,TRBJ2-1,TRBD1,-,CASSLRDRASYNEQFF,TGTGCCAGCAGCTTAAGGGACAGGGCCTCCTACAATGAGCAGTTCTTC
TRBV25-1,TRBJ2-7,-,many,CASSVQGYEQYF,TGTGCCAGCAGTGTACAGGGCTACGAGCAGTACTTC
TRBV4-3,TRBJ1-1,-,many,CASSQDWGNTEAFF,TGCGCCAGCAGCCAAGATTGGGGGAACACTGAAGCTTTCTTT
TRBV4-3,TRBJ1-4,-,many,CASSQDPGANEKLFF,TGCGCCAGCAGCCAAGATCCAGGGGCTAATGAAAAACTGTTTTTT